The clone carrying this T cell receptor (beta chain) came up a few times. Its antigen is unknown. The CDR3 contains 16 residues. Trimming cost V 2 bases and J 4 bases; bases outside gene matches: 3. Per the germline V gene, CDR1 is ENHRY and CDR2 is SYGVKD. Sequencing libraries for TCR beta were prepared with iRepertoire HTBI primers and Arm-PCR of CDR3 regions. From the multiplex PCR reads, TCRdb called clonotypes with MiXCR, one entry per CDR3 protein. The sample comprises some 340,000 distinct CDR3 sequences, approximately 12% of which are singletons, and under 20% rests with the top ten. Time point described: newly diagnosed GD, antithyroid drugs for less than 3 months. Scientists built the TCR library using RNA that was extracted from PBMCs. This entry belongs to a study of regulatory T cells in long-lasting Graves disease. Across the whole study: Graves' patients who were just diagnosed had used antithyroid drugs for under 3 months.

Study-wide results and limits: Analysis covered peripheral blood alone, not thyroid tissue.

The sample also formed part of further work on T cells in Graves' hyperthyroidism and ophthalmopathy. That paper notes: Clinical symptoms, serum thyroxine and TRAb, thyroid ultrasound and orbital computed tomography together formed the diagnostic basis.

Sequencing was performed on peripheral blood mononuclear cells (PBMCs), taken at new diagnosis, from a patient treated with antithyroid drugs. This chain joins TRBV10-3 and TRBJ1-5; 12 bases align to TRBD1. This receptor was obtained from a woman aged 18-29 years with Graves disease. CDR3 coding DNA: TGTGCCATCAGTGAGGGGGACAGGGGGCTGAATCAGCCCCAGCATTTT. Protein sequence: CAISEGDRGLNQPQHF.